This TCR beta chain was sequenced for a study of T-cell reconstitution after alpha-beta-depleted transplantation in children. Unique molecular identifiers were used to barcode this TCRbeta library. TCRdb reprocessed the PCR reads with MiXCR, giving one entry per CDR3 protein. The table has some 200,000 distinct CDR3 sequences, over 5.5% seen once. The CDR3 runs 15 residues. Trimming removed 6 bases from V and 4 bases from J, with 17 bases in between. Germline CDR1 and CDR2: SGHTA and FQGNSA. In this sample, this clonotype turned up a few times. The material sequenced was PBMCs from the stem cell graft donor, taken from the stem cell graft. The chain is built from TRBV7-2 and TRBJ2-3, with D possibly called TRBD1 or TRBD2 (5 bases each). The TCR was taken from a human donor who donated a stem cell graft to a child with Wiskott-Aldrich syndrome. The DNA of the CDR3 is TGTGCCAGCAGTTTCCCGGGACCGCCGGCAGATACGCAGTATTTT. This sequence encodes CASSFPGPPADTQYF.